This entry concerns a single T cell receptor beta chain. This specimen comes from a study of blood T cell repertoires in COVID-19. Sequenced by immunoSEQ multiplex PCR; TCRdb stores in-frame clones only, minus some. The sample lists more than 200,000 clones, 90% to 95% seen once, with approximately 1.9% in the top ten. The germline CDR1 and CDR2 sequences are LNHDA and SQIVND (reference sequence). The CDR3 extends over 15 amino acids. V dropped 1 base and J dropped 2 bases, with 11 bases sitting between them. This chain connects TRBV19 to TRBJ1-2; TRBD1 is a possible D gene (6 bases). Sequenced input: PBMCs or T cells enriched from blood (not recorded which). The TCR was taken from a woman aged 18-35 years who had recovered from COVID-19. The DNA for the CDR3 is TGTGCCAGTAGTATAGCCTCTCAGGGGAACTATGGCTACACCTTC. Translated, it gives CASSIASQGNYGYTF.